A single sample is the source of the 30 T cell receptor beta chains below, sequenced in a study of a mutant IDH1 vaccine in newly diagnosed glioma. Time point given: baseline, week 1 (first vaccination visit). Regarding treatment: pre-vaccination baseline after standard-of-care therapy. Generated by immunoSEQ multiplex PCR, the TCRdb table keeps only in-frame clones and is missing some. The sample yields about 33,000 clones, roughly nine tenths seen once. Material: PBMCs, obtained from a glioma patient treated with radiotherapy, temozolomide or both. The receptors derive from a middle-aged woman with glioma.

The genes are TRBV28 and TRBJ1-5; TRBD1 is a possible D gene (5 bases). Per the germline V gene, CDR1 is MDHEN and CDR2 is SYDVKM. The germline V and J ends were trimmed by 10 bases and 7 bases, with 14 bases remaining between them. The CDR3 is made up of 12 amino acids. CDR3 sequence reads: CATQTEPQPQHF. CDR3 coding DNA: TGTGCCACCCAGACAGAACCCCAGCCCCAGCATTTT. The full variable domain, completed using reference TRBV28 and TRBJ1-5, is DVKVTQSSRYLVKRTGEKVFLECVQDMDHENMFWYRQDPGLGLRLIYFSYDVKMKEKGDIPEGYSVSREKKERFSLILESASTNQTSMYLCATQTEPQPQHFGDGTRLSIL.

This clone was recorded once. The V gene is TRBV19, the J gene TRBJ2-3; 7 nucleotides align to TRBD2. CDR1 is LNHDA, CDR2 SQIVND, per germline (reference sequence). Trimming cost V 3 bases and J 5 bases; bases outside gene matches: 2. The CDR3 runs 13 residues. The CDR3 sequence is CASSMSGGDTQYF. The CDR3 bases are TGTGCCAGTAGTATGTCGGGGGGAGATACGCAGTATTTT. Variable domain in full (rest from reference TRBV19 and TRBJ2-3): DGGITQSPKYLFRKEGQNVTLSCEQNLNHDAMYWYRQDPGQGLRLIYYSQIVNDFQKGDIAEGYSVSREKKESFPLTVTSAQKNPTAFYLCASSMSGGDTQYFGPGTRLTVL.

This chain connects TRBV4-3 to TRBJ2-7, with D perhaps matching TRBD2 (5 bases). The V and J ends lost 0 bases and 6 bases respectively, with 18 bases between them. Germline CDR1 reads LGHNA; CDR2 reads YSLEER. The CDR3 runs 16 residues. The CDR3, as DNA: TGCGCCAGCAGCCAAGATCCTCGGGGTGCAGGCCGCGAGCAGTACTTC. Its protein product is CASSQDPRGAGREQYF.

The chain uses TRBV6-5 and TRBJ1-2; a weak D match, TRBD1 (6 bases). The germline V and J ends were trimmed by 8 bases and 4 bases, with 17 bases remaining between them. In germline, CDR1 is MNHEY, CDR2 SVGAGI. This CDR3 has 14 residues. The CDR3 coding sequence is TGTGCCAGCGCCACAGGGAATAGGGGCTATGGCTACACCTTC. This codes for CASATGNRGYGYTF.

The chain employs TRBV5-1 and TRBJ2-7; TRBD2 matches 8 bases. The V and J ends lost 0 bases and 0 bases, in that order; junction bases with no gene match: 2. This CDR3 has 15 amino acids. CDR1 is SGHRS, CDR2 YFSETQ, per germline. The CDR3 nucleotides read TGCGCCAGCAGCTTGGTGGGACTAGTCTCCTACGAGCAGTACTTC. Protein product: CASSLVGLVSYEQYF.

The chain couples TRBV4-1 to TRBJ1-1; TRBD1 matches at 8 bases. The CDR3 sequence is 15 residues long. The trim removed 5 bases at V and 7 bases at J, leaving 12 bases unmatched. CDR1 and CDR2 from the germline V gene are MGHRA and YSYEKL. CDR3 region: CASSKRQGLTLEAFF. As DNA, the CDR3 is TGCGCCAGCAGCAAACGACAGGGGCTGACACTTGAAGCTTTCTTT.

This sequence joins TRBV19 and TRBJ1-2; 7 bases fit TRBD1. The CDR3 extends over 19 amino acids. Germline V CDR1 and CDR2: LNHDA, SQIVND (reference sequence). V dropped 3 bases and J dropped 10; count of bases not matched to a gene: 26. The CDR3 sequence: CASSIWLSIDRAVEEDYTF. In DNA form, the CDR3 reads TGTGCCAGTAGTATCTGGCTCTCGATTGACAGGGCGGTGGAAGAAGACTACACCTTC. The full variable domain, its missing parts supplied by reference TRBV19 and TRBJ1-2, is DGGITQSPKYLFRKEGQNVTLSCEQNLNHDAMYWYRQDPGQGLRLIYYSQIVNDFQKGDIAEGYSVSREKKESFPLTVTSAQKNPTAFYLCASSIWLSIDRAVEEDYTFGSGTRLTVV.

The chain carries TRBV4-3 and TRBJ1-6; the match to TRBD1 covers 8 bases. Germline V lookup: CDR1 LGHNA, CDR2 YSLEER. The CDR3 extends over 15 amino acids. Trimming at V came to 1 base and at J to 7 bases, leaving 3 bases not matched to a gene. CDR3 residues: CASSQGQGANSPLHF. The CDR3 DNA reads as TGCGCCAGCAGCCAAGGTCAGGGGGCGAATTCACCCCTCCACTTT.

CDR3 in amino acids: CAWSVRGNQPQHF. CDR3 nucleotides: TGTGCCTGGAGTGTGAGAGGGAATCAGCCCCAGCATTTT. This sequence joins TRBV30 and TRBJ1-5; no firm D call. This CDR3 is built from 13 residues. Germline CDR1 is GTSNPN and CDR2 is SVGIG (reference sequence). V lost 0 bases to trimming and J lost 4 bases, with 7 bases between them.

CDR3 bases: TGCGCCAGCAGCTTGGTAGGCGGCTACGAGCAGTACTTC. This translates into CASSLVGGYEQYF. The chain joins TRBV5-1 to TRBJ2-7; D not certain. The CDR3 is 13 residues long. CDR1 is SGHRS, CDR2 YFSETQ, per germline. The V and J ends lost 0 bases and 3 bases respectively, with 7 bases between them.

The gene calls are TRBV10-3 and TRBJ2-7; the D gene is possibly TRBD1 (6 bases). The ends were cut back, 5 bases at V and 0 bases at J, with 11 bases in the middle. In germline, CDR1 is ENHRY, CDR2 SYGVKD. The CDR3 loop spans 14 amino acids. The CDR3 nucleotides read TGTGCCATCAGTTATGGACAGATCTCCTACGAGCAGTACTTC. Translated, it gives CAISYGQISYEQYF.

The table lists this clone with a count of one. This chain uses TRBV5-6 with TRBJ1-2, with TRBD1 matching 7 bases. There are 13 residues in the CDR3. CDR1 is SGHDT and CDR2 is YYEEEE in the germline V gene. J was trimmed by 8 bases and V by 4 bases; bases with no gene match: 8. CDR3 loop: CASSRRGAEGYTF. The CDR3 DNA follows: TGTGCCAGCAGCCGCAGGGGGGCCGAGGGCTACACCTTC.

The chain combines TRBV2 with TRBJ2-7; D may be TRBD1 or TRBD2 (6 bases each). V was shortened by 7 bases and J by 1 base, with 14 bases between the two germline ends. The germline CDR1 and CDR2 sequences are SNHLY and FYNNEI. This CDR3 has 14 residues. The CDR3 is CASKGGVISYEQYF. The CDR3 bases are TGTGCCAGCAAGGGGGGCGTAATATCCTACGAGCAGTACTTC.

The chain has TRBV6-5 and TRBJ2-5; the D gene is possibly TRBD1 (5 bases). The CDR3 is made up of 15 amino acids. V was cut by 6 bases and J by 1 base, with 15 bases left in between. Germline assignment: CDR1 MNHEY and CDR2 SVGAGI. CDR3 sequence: CASSSFRGSQETQYF. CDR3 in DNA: TGTGCCAGCAGCTCCTTTAGGGGTTCCCAAGAGACCCAGTACTTC.

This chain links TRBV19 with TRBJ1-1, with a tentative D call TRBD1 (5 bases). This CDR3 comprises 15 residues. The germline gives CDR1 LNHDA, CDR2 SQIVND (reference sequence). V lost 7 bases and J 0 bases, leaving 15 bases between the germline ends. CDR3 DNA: TGTGCCAGTACCGGGACCGCAGGCATGAACACTGAAGCTTTCTTT. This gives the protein CASTGTAGMNTEAFF.

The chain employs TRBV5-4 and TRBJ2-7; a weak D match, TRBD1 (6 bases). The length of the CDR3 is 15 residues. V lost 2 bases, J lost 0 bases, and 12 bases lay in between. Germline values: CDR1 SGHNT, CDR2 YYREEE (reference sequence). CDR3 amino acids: CASSFATGPSYEQYF. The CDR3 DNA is TGTGCCAGCAGCTTCGCGACAGGCCCCTCCTACGAGCAGTACTTC.

CDR3 loop: CASSPLSAGASPLHF. CDR3 nucleotide sequence: TGTGCCAGCTCACCACTTTCCGCAGGGGCTTCACCCCTCCACTTT. The chain combines TRBV18 with TRBJ1-6; D is perhaps TRBD1 (6 bases). The CDR3 runs 15 residues. From germline, CDR1 is KGHSH and CDR2 LQKENI. Trimming removed 1 base at V and 9 bases at J, with 13 bases between.

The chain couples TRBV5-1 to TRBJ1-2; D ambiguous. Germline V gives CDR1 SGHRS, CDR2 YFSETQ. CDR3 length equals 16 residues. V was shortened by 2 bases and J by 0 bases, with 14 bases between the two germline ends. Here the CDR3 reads CASSFPDTGANYGYTF. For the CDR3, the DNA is TGCGCCAGCAGCTTCCCGGATACTGGGGCTAACTATGGCTACACCTTC.

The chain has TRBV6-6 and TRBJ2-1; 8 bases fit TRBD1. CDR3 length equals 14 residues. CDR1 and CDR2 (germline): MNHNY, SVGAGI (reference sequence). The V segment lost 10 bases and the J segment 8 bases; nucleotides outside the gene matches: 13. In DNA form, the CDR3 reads TGTGCCATCTCCCCCCCGGACAGGGCCTATGAGCAGTTCTTC. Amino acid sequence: CAISPPDRAYEQFF.

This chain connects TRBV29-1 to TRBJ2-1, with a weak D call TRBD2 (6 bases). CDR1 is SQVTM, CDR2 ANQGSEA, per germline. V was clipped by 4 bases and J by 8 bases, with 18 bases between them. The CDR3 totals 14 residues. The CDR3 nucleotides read TGCAGCGTTGTGGTGCGCGGGATCTTATATGAGCAGTTCTTC. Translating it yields CSVVVRGILYEQFF.

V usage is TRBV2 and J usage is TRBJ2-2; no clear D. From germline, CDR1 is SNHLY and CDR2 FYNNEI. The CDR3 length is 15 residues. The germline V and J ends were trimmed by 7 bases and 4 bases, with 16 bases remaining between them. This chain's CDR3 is CASMRSTLFTGELFF. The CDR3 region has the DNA TGTGCCAGCATGAGATCTACCCTATTCACCGGGGAGCTGTTTTTT.

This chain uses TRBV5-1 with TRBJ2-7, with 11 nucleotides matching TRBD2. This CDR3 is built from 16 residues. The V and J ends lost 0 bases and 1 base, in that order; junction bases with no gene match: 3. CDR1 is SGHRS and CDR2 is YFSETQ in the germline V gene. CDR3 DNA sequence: TGCGCCAGCAGCTTGGCGGGGACTAGCGGTTCCTACGAGCAGTACTTC. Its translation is CASSLAGTSGSYEQYF.

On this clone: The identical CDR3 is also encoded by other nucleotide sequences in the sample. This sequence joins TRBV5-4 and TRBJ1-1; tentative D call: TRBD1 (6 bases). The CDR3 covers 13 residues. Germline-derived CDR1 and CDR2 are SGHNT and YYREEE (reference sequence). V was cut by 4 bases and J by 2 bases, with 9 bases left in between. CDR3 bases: TGTGCCAGCAGCGGGACACCTAACACTGAAGCTTTCTTT. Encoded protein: CASSGTPNTEAFF.

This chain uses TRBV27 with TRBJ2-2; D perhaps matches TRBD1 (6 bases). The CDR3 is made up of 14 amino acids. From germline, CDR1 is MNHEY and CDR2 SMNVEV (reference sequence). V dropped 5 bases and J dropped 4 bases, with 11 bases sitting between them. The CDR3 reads CASSKGVPTGELFF. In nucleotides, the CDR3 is TGTGCCAGCAGTAAGGGGGTTCCCACCGGGGAGCTGTTTTTT.

The CDR3 DNA sequence: TGCGCCAGCAGCCTGGCGGGGGCCGGAGAAGAAAAACTGTTTTTT. This codes for CASSLAGAGEEKLFF. The J gene is TRBJ1-4, the V gene TRBV5-1; a weak D match, TRBD1 (6 bases). The CDR3 runs 15 residues. Germline CDR1 is SGHRS and CDR2 is YFSETQ. V was cut by 4 bases and J by 8 bases, with 18 bases left in between.

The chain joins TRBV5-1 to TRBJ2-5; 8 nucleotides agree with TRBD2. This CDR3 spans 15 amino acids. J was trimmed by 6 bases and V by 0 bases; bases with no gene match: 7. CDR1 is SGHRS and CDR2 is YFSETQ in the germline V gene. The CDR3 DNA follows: TGCGCCAGCAGCTTGGCCGGGACTAGTCGTCAGACCCAGTACTTC. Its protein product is CASSLAGTSRQTQYF. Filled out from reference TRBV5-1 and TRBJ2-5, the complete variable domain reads KAGVTQTPRYLIKTRGQQVTLSCSPISGHRSVSWYQQTPGQGLQFLFEYFSETQRNKGNFPGRFSGRQFSNSRSEMNVSTLELGDSALYLCASSLAGTSRQTQYFGPGTRLLVL.

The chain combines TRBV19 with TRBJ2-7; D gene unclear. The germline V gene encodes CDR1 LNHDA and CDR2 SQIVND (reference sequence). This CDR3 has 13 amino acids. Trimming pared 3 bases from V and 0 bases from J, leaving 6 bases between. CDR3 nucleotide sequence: TGTGCCAGTAGTATCGGTCCCTCCTACGAGCAGTACTTC. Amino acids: CASSIGPSYEQYF.

The CDR3 DNA reads TGTGCCAGCGGGAGGAGATGGGATACGCAGTATTTT. This encodes CASGRRWDTQYF. The gene calls are TRBV6-6 and TRBJ2-3, with D maybe TRBD2 (6 bases). From germline, CDR1 is MNHNY and CDR2 SVGAGI (reference sequence). V was cut by 8 bases and J by 6 bases, with 12 bases left in between. The length of the CDR3 is 12 residues.

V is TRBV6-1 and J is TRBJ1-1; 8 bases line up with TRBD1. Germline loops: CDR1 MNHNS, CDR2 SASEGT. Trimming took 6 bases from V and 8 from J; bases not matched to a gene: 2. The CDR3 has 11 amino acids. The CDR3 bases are TGTGCCAGCAGGAGACAGGGGGAAGCTTTCTTT. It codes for CASRRQGEAFF.

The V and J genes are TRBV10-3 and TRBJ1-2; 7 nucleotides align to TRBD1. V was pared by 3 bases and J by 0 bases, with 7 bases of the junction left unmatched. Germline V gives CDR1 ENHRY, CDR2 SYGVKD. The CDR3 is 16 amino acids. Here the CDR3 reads CAISDSGTVANYGYTF. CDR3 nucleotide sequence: TGTGCCATCAGTGATTCCGGGACAGTAGCTAACTATGGCTACACCTTC.